The 9 T cell receptor beta chains below all came from one sample that was sequenced in a study of blood T cell repertoires in COVID-19. The table came from immunoSEQ multiplex PCR; TCRdb's copy has only in-frame clones and leaves some out. This table holds 40,000 or so clones, around 81% found once. Specimen: peripheral blood. Receptors were obtained from a man aged 50 to 60 with active COVID-19.

This clone was seen more than once but under ten times. This CDR3 is CASSEEAGGPTGELFF. DNA for the CDR3: TGTGCCAGCAGTGAGGAGGCGGGGGGCCCGACCGGGGAGCTGTTTTTT. The chain is built from TRBV6-1 and TRBJ2-2, with 8 positions matching TRBD2. Trimming cost V 3 bases and J 5 bases; bases outside gene matches: 8. The CDR3 length is 16 residues. Germline V lookup: CDR1 MNHNS, CDR2 SASEGT.

The chain is built from TRBV3-1 (or the pseudogene TRBV3-2) and TRBJ2-5, with 9 bases aligning to TRBD1. Trimming removed 4 bases from V and 2 bases from J; junction bases left unmatched: 17. This CDR3 has 19 residues. CDR1 LGHDT and CDR2 YNNKEL come from the germline V gene (reference sequence). As DNA, the CDR3 is TGTGCCAGCAGCCTGAAACATGAACGGGACAGGGAAAAGCAAGAGACCCAGTACTTC. Protein product: CASSLKHERDREKQETQYF.

The count of this clone is one. The chain joins TRBV5-1 to TRBJ1-4; 7 bases are shared with TRBD1. J lost 0 bases, V lost 4 bases, and 3 bases had no gene match. In germline, CDR1 is SGHRS, CDR2 YFSETQ. The CDR3 runs to 15 residues. CDR3 loop: CASSRQGTTNEKLFF. The CDR3 DNA reads as TGCGCCAGCAGCCGACAGGGCACAACTAATGAAAAACTGTTTTTT.

The chain is built from TRBV7-8 and TRBJ2-2; 8 bases map to TRBD1. Per germline, CDR1 SGHVS and CDR2 FQNEAQ. V lost 5 bases and J lost 5; bases outside the gene matches: 10. The CDR3 has 16 residues. The CDR3, as DNA: TGTGCCAGCAGCGGTAGGACAGGGAGTGGTACCGGGGAGCTGTTTTTT. This codes for CASSGRTGSGTGELFF.

This clone appeared a few times. The chain joins TRBV24-1 to TRBJ1-5, with a tentative D call TRBD1 (6 bases). Trimming took 2 bases from V and 3 from J, leaving 13 bases between them. CDR1 and CDR2 from the germline V gene are KGHDR and SFDVKD. The CDR3 loop spans 16 amino acids. The CDR3 coding sequence is TGTGCCACCAGTGATTCCGGGACACATATCAATCAGCCCCAGCATTTT. Its translation: CATSDSGTHINQPQHF.

V is TRBV28 and J is TRBJ1-1; D perhaps matches TRBD1 (5 bases). The CDR3 sequence is 13 residues long. Germline values: CDR1 MDHEN, CDR2 SYDVKM. V lost 8 bases, J lost 12 bases, and 22 bases lay in between. CDR3 region: CASHRSGGEETFF. Here the CDR3 DNA reads TGTGCCAGCCATCGCTCCGGGGGGGAAGAAACTTTCTTT.

The chain carries TRBV11-2 and TRBJ2-3; TRBD1 matches 8 bases. The CDR3 covers 16 residues. The junction had 8 bases not matched to a gene; V was cut back by 5 bases and J by 1 base. Germline CDR1 and CDR2: SGHAT and FQNNGV. CDR3 in amino acids: CASSPGTGERTDTQYF. The CDR3 DNA is TGTGCCAGCAGCCCAGGGACAGGAGAACGCACAGATACGCAGTATTTT.

The chain couples TRBV5-5 to TRBJ1-2; 8 bases fit TRBD1. In germline, CDR1 is SGHKS, CDR2 YYEKEE (reference sequence). This CDR3 has 16 amino acids. J gave up 3 bases and V 0 bases, and 7 bases lay outside the gene matches. The CDR3 DNA is TGTGCCAGCAGCTTGGAGGCAGGGGGCGCCGACTATGGCTACACCTTC. Encoded protein: CASSLEAGGADYGYTF. Together with reference TRBV5-5 and TRBJ1-2, the CDR3 gives the full variable domain: DAGVTQSPTHLIKTRGQQVTLRCSPISGHKSVSWYQQVLGQGPQFIFQYYEKEERGRGNFPDRFSARQFPNYSSELNVNALLLGDSALYLCASSLEAGGADYGYTFGSGTRLTVV.

The V gene is TRBV6-2 or TRBV6-3, the J gene TRBJ1-6; no definite D call. This CDR3 is built from 19 residues. V lost 7 bases to trimming and J lost 0 bases, with 22 bases between them. CDR1 MNHEY and CDR2 SVGEGT come from the germline V gene. This CDR3 is CASTPRISGPSSYNSPLHF. CDR3 DNA sequence: TGTGCCAGCACCCCCAGGATATCAGGTCCGAGCTCCTATAATTCACCCCTCCACTTT.